The clone carrying this T cell receptor (beta chain) was recorded a few times. The sample originates from a study of T-cell reconstitution after alpha-beta-depleted transplantation in children. During its preparation, the TCRbeta library received unique molecular identifiers. TCRdb re-called the PCR reads with MiXCR, one entry per CDR3 protein. The sample shows 500,000 to 750,000 distinct CDR3 sequences, 10% to 15% of them seen only once. V dropped 3 bases and J dropped 0 bases, with 13 bases sitting between them. CDR1 and CDR2 from the germline V gene are LGHDT and YNNKEL (reference sequence). The CDR3 length is 16 residues.

This sequence was found in a male patient younger than 18 who had a stem cell transplant for acute myeloid leukemia, so the T cells may come from the graft donor. The V call is TRBV3-1, the J call TRBJ2-3; D remains unclear. This sample comprised PBMCs, mostly from graft donor cells, obtained 360 days after TCRalphabeta/CD19-depleted stem cell transplant. CDR3 residues: CASSHLLPSSTDTQYF. The CDR3 DNA is TGTGCCAGCAGCCACCTCCTGCCTTCTAGCACAGATACGCAGTATTTT.